This passage covers 27 T cell receptor beta chains from one sample sequenced in a study of T cell repertoires in cytomegalovirus infection. The antigens these receptors bind are not known. Each CDR3 protein gets one entry after TCRdb re-called the reads with MiXCR. There are about 570,000 distinct CDR3 sequences in the sample; under 45% occur only once, and around 46% lies in the top ten. The material was cultured PBMCs, obtained from culture after CMV antigen stimulation. The receptors stem from a human donor in good health (CMV status not recorded). Some clones in this sample may be carry-over from other donors' samples.

The chain couples TRBV12-3 or TRBV12-4 to TRBJ1-5; D not certain. The germline V and J ends were trimmed by 1 base and 3 bases, with 7 bases remaining between them. This CDR3 has 14 residues. The CDR3 coding sequence is TGTGCCAGCAGTTTAGGAGGGATCAATCAGCCCCAGCATTTT. This encodes CASSLGGINQPQHF.

This clonotype was found a few times. The V gene is TRBV6-1, the J gene TRBJ2-5; 13 positions agree with TRBD2. V gave up 8 bases and J gave up 2 bases; unmatched junction bases: 2. The CDR3 contains 14 residues. Germline CDR1 reads MNHNS; CDR2 reads SASEGT. The DNA of the CDR3 is TGTGCCAGCGGGACTAGCGGGAATCAAGAGACCCAGTACTTC. It encodes CASGTSGNQETQYF.

This clonotype was seen a few times. V usage is TRBV20-1 and J usage is TRBJ1-5, with D uncertain. The V end lost 3 bases, the J end lost 4 bases, and 7 bases lay between the germline ends. CDR3 length equals 12 residues. The germline CDR1 and CDR2 sequences are DFQATT and SNEGSKA (reference sequence). The CDR3 here is CSARGENQPQHF. As DNA, the CDR3 is TGCAGTGCTAGGGGTGAGAATCAGCCCCAGCATTTT.

This clonotype was seen at least ten times. This chain connects TRBV7-2 to TRBJ2-2; TRBD1 matches 7 bases. The CDR3 covers 17 residues. Germline CDR1 and CDR2: SGHTA and FQGNSA. The junction had 9 bases not matched to a gene; V was cut back by 5 bases and J by 0 bases. CDR3 loop: CASSRRRGTSNTGELFF. Here the CDR3 DNA reads TGTGCCAGCAGCCGCCGCAGGGGGACCTCGAACACCGGGGAGCTGTTTTTT.

The V and J genes are TRBV10-3 and TRBJ2-1, with D tentatively TRBD1 or TRBD2 (5 bases each). The CDR3 sequence is 13 residues long. Germline CDR1 reads ENHRY; CDR2 reads SYGVKD. Trimming cost V 2 bases and J 8 bases, with 10 bases left between them. The CDR3 here is CAISERGDDEQFF. The CDR3 nucleotides are TGTGCCATCAGTGAGAGAGGGGATGATGAGCAGTTCTTC.

The chain uses TRBV6-5 and TRBJ1-3; D not resolved. This CDR3 spans 13 amino acids. The germline V gene encodes CDR1 MNHEY and CDR2 SVGAGI. Trimming cost V 3 bases and J 0 bases, with 3 bases left between them. The CDR3 is CASSYYSGNTIYF. CDR3 in DNA: TGTGCCAGCAGTTATTACTCTGGAAACACCATATATTTT.

The chain carries TRBV7-2 and TRBJ2-1, with D uncertain. The CDR3 loop spans 14 amino acids. Germline V CDR1 and CDR2: SGHTA, FQGNSA. Trimming stripped 1 base from V and 5 bases from J, with 9 bases between. Written as DNA, the CDR3 is TGTGCCAGCAGCTTAGAGATAGGAAACAATGAGCAGTTCTTC. Protein sequence: CASSLEIGNNEQFF.

Comment on this clonotype: This clone may be a read error of a much larger clone one base away. The conserved closing phenylalanine or tryptophan is absent in this CDR3, likely reflecting a read error. V is TRBV7-2 and J is TRBJ2-7; 7 bases are a match to TRBD2. The trim removed 5 bases at V and 4 bases at J, leaving 8 bases unmatched. This CDR3 has 14 residues. Germline assignment: CDR1 SGHTA and CDR2 FQGNSA. CDR3 sequence (DNA): TGTGCCAGCAGCCGACTAGCCGGATCGTACGAGCAGTACCTC. It encodes CASSRLAGSYEQYL.

The rearrangement uses TRBV7-8 and TRBJ2-3, with a weak D call TRBD2 (5 bases). Looked up from germline, CDR1 is SGHVS and CDR2 is FQNEAQ. V lost 2 bases, J lost 0 bases, and 15 bases lay in between. The CDR3 consists of 17 residues. CDR3: CASSLSGSGLSTDTQYF. The CDR3 nucleotides are TGTGCCAGCAGCTTAAGTGGGAGTGGGCTTAGCACAGATACGCAGTATTTT.

A few counts support this clonotype. V is TRBV6-5 and J is TRBJ1-4; TRBD1 aligns across 7 bases. The V gene end was trimmed by 5 bases and the J gene end by 5 bases; junction bases not matched to a gene: 5. The CDR3 sequence is 14 residues long. Per germline, CDR1 MNHEY and CDR2 SVGAGI. In DNA, the CDR3 is TGTGCCAGCAGTAAGGACAGGCGGAATGAAAAACTGTTTTTT. This encodes CASSKDRRNEKLFF.

V usage is TRBV7-2 and J usage is TRBJ2-2; tentatively, D is TRBD1 (5 bases). Trimming left V 8 bases short and J 0 bases short, with 10 bases between. Germline V gene data show CDR1 as SGHTA and CDR2 as FQGNSA. The CDR3 sequence is 14 residues long. The CDR3 nucleotides are TGTGCCAGCCGTAGACAGCCGAACACCGGGGAGCTGTTTTTT. This translates into CASRRQPNTGELFF.

The chain is built from TRBV12-3 or TRBV12-4 and TRBJ1-3; maybe TRBD1 (5 bases). The CDR3 runs to 16 residues. V was cut by 3 bases and J by 0 bases, with 12 bases left in between. The CDR3 nucleotides are TGTGCCAGCAGTTTTTTCGACAGTACCTCTGGAAACACCATATATTTT. Translation gives CASSFFDSTSGNTIYF.

The chain is built from TRBV12-5 and TRBJ1-1; tentative D call: TRBD1 (6 bases). The germline V gene encodes CDR1 LGHNT and CDR2 FRNRAP. V was pared by 0 bases and J by 4 bases, with 15 bases between. The CDR3 loop spans 16 amino acids. The CDR3 is CASGLVLDRLGTEAFF. CDR3 nucleotide sequence: TGTGCTAGTGGTTTGGTTTTGGACAGATTAGGCACTGAAGCTTTCTTT.

This clonotype showed up just a few times. The rearrangement links TRBV6-1 to TRBJ2-1, with D perhaps given as TRBD1 or TRBD2 (5 bases each). V lost 4 bases and J lost 1, with 11 bases in between. The CDR3 extends over 15 amino acids. Germline CDR1 is MNHNS and CDR2 is SASEGT. The CDR3 DNA reads as TGTGCCAGCAGTGCCGGGACGGATTCCTACAATGAGCAGTTCTTC. Translated, it gives CASSAGTDSYNEQFF.

The V and J genes are TRBV7-2 and TRBJ1-1; D uncertain. The V end lost 4 bases, the J end lost 1 base, and 7 bases lay between the germline ends. Per the germline V gene, CDR1 is SGHTA and CDR2 is FQGNSA. This CDR3 is 13 amino acids long. The DNA of the CDR3 is TGTGCCAGCAGCTATCCCCCGAACACTGAAGCTTTCTTT. It yields the protein CASSYPPNTEAFF.

This clonotype was seen more than once but under ten times. The chain uses TRBV7-6 and TRBJ1-5; 9 bases are a match to TRBD1. This CDR3 spans 17 amino acids. The germline CDR1 and CDR2 sequences are SGHVS and FNYEAQ. V lost 4 bases to trimming and J lost 6 bases; unmatched junction nucleotides: 13. In DNA form, the CDR3 reads TGTGCCAGCAGCTCCCGGCACCGGGACAGGGACACTCAGCCCCAGCATTTT. As protein: CASSSRHRDRDTQPQHF.

This clonotype was observed a few times. V is TRBV7-2 and J is TRBJ2-3; 9 bases align to TRBD2. With V trimmed by 1 base and J by 6 bases, 11 bases remained unmatched. Germline CDR1 is SGHTA and CDR2 is FQGNSA. This CDR3 spans 17 amino acids. CDR3 coding DNA: TGTGCCAGCAGCTTAGTTGCTAGCGGGACGGCGGGGGATACGCAGTATTTT. Amino acids: CASSLVASGTAGDTQYF.

CDR3 protein: CASSEGSLYEQYF. The CDR3 DNA sequence: TGTGCCAGCAGTGAAGGAAGCCTTTACGAGCAGTACTTC. The gene calls are TRBV6-1 and TRBJ2-7; D not resolved. The CDR3 consists of 13 residues. CDR1 MNHNS and CDR2 SASEGT come from the germline V gene. Between the trimmed V and J ends, which lost 1 base and 4 bases, there was a span of 8 bases.

The chain uses TRBV7-2 and TRBJ1-4; maybe TRBD1 (6 bases). Germline CDR1 SGHTA, CDR2 FQGNSA. Trimming left V 4 bases short and J 6 bases short, with 12 bases between. This CDR3 has 14 residues. CDR3 protein: CASSSQGGDEKLFF. The CDR3, as DNA: TGTGCCAGCAGCTCACAGGGAGGGGATGAAAAACTGTTTTTT.

This clonotype was seen only a few times. V usage is TRBV7-2 and J usage is TRBJ1-5; D gene uncertain. CDR3 length: 13 residues. V was trimmed by 6 bases and J by 7 bases, leaving 13 bases between them. The germline CDR1 and CDR2 sequences are SGHTA and FQGNSA. Written as DNA, the CDR3 is TGTGCCAGCAGTCAAAGCCGGGAACAGCCCCAGCATTTT. It yields the protein CASSQSREQPQHF.

The chain joins TRBV12-3 or TRBV12-4 to TRBJ2-1; 8 nucleotides align to TRBD2. V lost 3 bases and J lost 6; bases outside the gene matches: 13. The CDR3 is 17 amino acids. CDR3 amino acids: CASSFGHGTSQGNEQFF. In DNA, the CDR3 is TGTGCCAGCAGTTTTGGTCACGGGACTAGTCAAGGCAATGAGCAGTTCTTC.

The V call is TRBV2, the J call TRBJ1-2; D is perhaps TRBD1 (6 bases). In germline, CDR1 is SNHLY, CDR2 FYNNEI. This CDR3 contains 13 residues. V dropped 8 bases and J dropped 7 bases, with 17 bases sitting between them. The CDR3 is CASVQGPGGGYTF. CDR3 sequence (DNA): TGTGCCAGCGTACAGGGCCCCGGGGGTGGCTACACCTTC.

The V and J genes are TRBV11-1 and TRBJ2-6, with 7 positions matching TRBD1. Germline V gives CDR1 SGHAT, CDR2 FQDESV (reference sequence). V trimming: 6 bases; J trimming: 4 bases; junction bases outside the gene matches: 6. CDR3 length: 15 amino acids. Here the CDR3 reads CASRRGQPGANVLTF. In DNA, the CDR3 is TGTGCCAGCAGACGGGGACAGCCGGGGGCCAACGTCCTGACTTTC.

This clonotype was detected once. This chain joins TRBV4-3 and TRBJ2-7; TRBD2 is a possible D gene (5 bases). The length of the CDR3 is 15 residues. The germline gives CDR1 LGHNA, CDR2 YSLEER. V was clipped by 5 bases and J by 3 bases, with 17 bases between them. The CDR3 here is CASSKQRNLFYEQYF. In nucleotides, the CDR3 is TGCGCCAGCAGCAAGCAGCGGAACCTCTTCTACGAGCAGTACTTC.

The chain is built from TRBV7-4 and TRBJ1-5, with D hard to call. V was shortened by 4 bases and J by 7 bases, with 11 bases between the two germline ends. There are 13 residues in the CDR3. The germline CDR1 and CDR2 sequences are SGHVT and SQSDAQ. The CDR3 DNA sequence: TGTGCCAGCAGCTGGGAGGGAGGGCAGCCCCAGCATTTT. Its translation is CASSWEGGQPQHF.

This rearrangement joins TRBV7-6 to TRBJ2-5, with 16 bases matching TRBD2. Germline CDR1 and CDR2: SGHVS and FNYEAQ. Losses at the gene ends were 5 bases for V and 5 bases for J; bases not matched to a gene: 11. The CDR3 is made up of 18 amino acids. Here the CDR3 reads CASSQTGTSGRAIETQYF. For the CDR3, the DNA is TGTGCCAGCAGCCAGACCGGGACTAGCGGGAGGGCTATTGAGACCCAGTACTTC.

There are many counts of this clonotype. The gene calls are TRBV7-2 and TRBJ2-6; D perhaps matches TRBD1 (8 bases). V lost 7 bases to trimming and J lost 4 bases, with 14 bases between them. Germline assignment: CDR1 SGHTA and CDR2 FQGNSA. The CDR3 extends over 15 amino acids. The CDR3 protein is CASTQGGVGANVLTF. Here the CDR3 DNA reads TGTGCCAGCACACAGGGGGGGGTCGGGGCCAACGTCCTGACTTTC.